This T cell receptor beta chain was documented in a study of T cells in Graves' hyperthyroidism and ophthalmopathy. The germline gives CDR1 SGHRS, CDR2 YFSETQ. This CDR3 is 16 amino acids long. Study conclusions and caveats: Ophthalmopathy was told apart from stable hyperthyroidism by a 13 V-J model.

The source material, RNA transcripts, was used to amplify TCR beta CDR3 regions. When the TCR CDR3 underwent first-round RT-PCR, the HTBI primer set was used. TCRdb recomputed calls from the multiplex PCR reads with MiXCR, one row per CDR3 protein. Of 45,000 to 55,000 distinct CDR3 sequences listed, approximately 53% are singletons. Notes on this clonotype: Antigen: not known. At one of its ends the junction is not consistent with the germline gene, which may arise from a read error.

This chain connects TRBV5-1 to TRBJ2-7, with 9 positions matching TRBD2. The receptor was isolated from a man aged 18 to 29 with Graves' hyperthyroidism. The sample consisted of peripheral blood or thyroid tissue (not recorded which). CDR3 region: CASSFLPLAGPFGGDF. CDR3 sequence (DNA): TGCGCCAGCAGCTTCCTTCCCCTAGCGGGGCCTTTTGGGGGGGACTTC.